This entry features one T cell receptor beta chain sequence. Its antigen remains unknown. The CDR3 spans 14 residues. Trimming removed 1 base from V and 0 bases from J, with 8 bases in between. Germline CDR1 reads SGHTS; CDR2 reads YDEGEE. The repertoire was sequenced with immunoSEQ multiplex PCR; TCRdb's copy has only in-frame clones and lacks some. The data show about 120,000 clones, 45% to 65% seen once. This sample was included in a study of cytotoxic CD8 clonotypes in ibrutinib-treated CLL. Study-wide results and limits: Clonality went up at the time of ibrutinib response, stayed stable in sustained remission, and later dropped back toward its baseline level at progression. Private clonotypes, not public ones, expanded at ibrutinib response. Sample timing was unmatched between remission and later-progressing patients; lymph nodes unstudied.

The TCR comes from a human donor with chronic lymphocytic leukemia. The specimen comprised PBMCs, sampled after 24 months of ibrutinib treatment. The chain recombines TRBV5-8 with TRBJ2-7; D not resolved. CDR3 DNA sequence: TGTGCCAGCAGCTTGATGGCGTTCTCCTACGAGCAGTACTTC. Translated, it gives CASSLMAFSYEQYF.